These 10 T cell receptor beta chains came from one sample sequenced in a study of T cell changes during pregnancy in multiple sclerosis. Method: immunoSEQ multiplex PCR; TCRdb's copy keeps in-frame clones and lacks some. The sample has about 49,000 clones, roughly 94% seen once. Sequencing used CD8+ T cells from peripheral blood mononuclear cells, obtained before pregnancy. All receptors come from a female donor with multiple sclerosis, enrolled in a pregnancy study.

The J gene is TRBJ2-1, the V gene TRBV15, with TRBD1 identical over 9 bases. Germline V CDR1 and CDR2: LNHNV, YYDKDF (reference sequence). The CDR3 loop spans 16 amino acids. Trimming took 0 bases from V and 4 from J; bases not matched to a gene: 4. The DNA of the CDR3 is TGTGCCACCAGCAGAGAGGGACAGGGTGCGTACAATGAGCAGTTCTTC. As protein: CATSREGQGAYNEQFF.

J is TRBJ2-7 and V is TRBV13, with TRBD1 identical over 9 bases. Germline V gene sequence: CDR1 PRHDT, CDR2 FYEKMQ (reference sequence). V shed 5 bases, J shed 0 bases, and the junction held 5 bases outside the gene matches. This CDR3 contains 15 residues. CDR3 sequence reads: CASSTGTGSSYEQYF. The CDR3 bases are TGTGCCAGCAGCACCGGGACAGGGAGCTCCTACGAGCAGTACTTC. Together with reference TRBV13 and TRBJ2-7, the CDR3 gives the full variable domain: AAGVIQSPRHLIKEKRETATLKCYPIPRHDTVYWYQQGPGQDPQFLISFYEKMQSDKGSIPDRFSAQQFSDYHSELNMSSLELGDSALYFCASSTGTGSSYEQYFGPGTRLTVT.

The chain is built from TRBV11-2 and TRBJ2-7; 14 bases fit TRBD2. Germline CDR1 SGHAT, CDR2 FQNNGV. There are 15 residues in the CDR3. The junction had 2 bases not matched to a gene; V was cut back by 4 bases and J by 3 bases. Here the CDR3 DNA reads TGTGCCAGCAGCTCCGGACTAGCGGGAGGCTACGAGCAGTACTTC. As protein: CASSSGLAGGYEQYF.

The rearrangement links TRBV27 to TRBJ2-1; D gene unclear. The CDR3 contains 14 residues. With 4 bases removed from V and 4 bases from J, the gap between germline ends came to 11 bases. Looked up from germline, CDR1 is MNHEY and CDR2 is SMNVEV (reference sequence). The CDR3 bases are TGTGCCAGCAGTTGGTGGCCGGGTTACAATGAGCAGTTCTTC. Encoded protein: CASSWWPGYNEQFF.

At least ten counts were recorded for this clone. The chain has TRBV6-5 and TRBJ2-1; 8 bases match TRBD2. The CDR3 contains 14 residues. Trimming cost V 6 bases and J 0 bases; bases outside gene matches: 1. Germline CDR1 and CDR2: MNHEY and SVGAGI. CDR3 nucleotide sequence: TGTGCCAGCAGGACTAGCGACTCCTACAATGAGCAGTTCTTC. Its protein product is CASRTSDSYNEQFF.

This chain joins TRBV7-6 and TRBJ2-2, with 7 positions matching TRBD1. V was clipped by 5 bases and J by 5 bases; unmatched bases: 2. CDR3 length: 13 residues. Per the germline V gene, CDR1 is SGHVS and CDR2 is FNYEAQ. The CDR3 loop reads CASSTQGTGELFF. The CDR3 DNA follows: TGTGCCAGCAGCACACAGGGGACCGGGGAGCTGTTTTTT.

CDR3: CASSHSAPGQENTEAFF. In DNA form, the CDR3 reads TGCGCCAGCAGCCACTCCGCCCCGGGACAGGAGAACACTGAAGCTTTCTTT. The rearrangement links TRBV4-1 to TRBJ1-1; 8 bases are shared with TRBD1. The length of the CDR3 is 17 residues. Germline CDR1 is MGHRA and CDR2 is YSYEKL. V gave up 3 bases and J gave up 1 base; unmatched junction bases: 10.

The chain has TRBV27 and TRBJ2-7; tentatively, D is TRBD2 (6 bases). This CDR3 region has 11 residues. The germline V gene encodes CDR1 MNHEY and CDR2 SMNVEV (reference sequence). Trimming cost V 7 bases and J 4 bases, with 8 bases left between them. In DNA, the CDR3 is TGTGCCAGCATGGGACTTTACGAGCAGTACTTC. It translates to CASMGLYEQYF.

This chain connects TRBV27 to TRBJ2-3, with 9 bases that match TRBD2. The CDR3 is 16 amino acids. Trimming cost V 6 bases and J 1 base; bases outside gene matches: 8. Per germline, CDR1 MNHEY and CDR2 SMNVEV (reference sequence). The CDR3 DNA reads TGTGCCAGCAGAGTAGCGGGAGTACGGGGCACAGATACGCAGTATTTT. It translates to CASRVAGVRGTDTQYF.

The V gene is TRBV28, the J gene TRBJ2-1; D may be TRBD2 (5 bases). The V end was cut by 8 bases, the J end by 5 bases, with 16 bases between. The CDR3 runs to 14 residues. CDR1 MDHEN and CDR2 SYDVKM come from the germline V gene. In DNA, the CDR3 is TGTGCCAGCGCCTCCTTAGGGAGCGACAATGAGCAGTTCTTC. Amino acids: CASASLGSDNEQFF.